Given below is one T cell receptor (beta chain) in context. Its antigen remains unidentified. Genomic DNA (from each subset) was split evenly across several immunoSEQ plates. Clones were read by immunoSEQ multiplex PCR, and TCRdb kept only the in-frame ones, dropping some. Of 2 million to 2.5 million clones in the sample, just over 90% were seen once. Selected positively for CCR7 and CD45RO-negative, naive CD8 cells excluded terminally differentiated effector memory CD45RA+ cells. This entry comes from a study of shared clonotypes between healthy human individuals. Study in general: Used for every donor were three CD4 naive, three CD4 memory, two CD8 naive and one CD8 memory plate.

General study results and limits: Richness estimates generally favored naive over memory subsets.

V was trimmed by 5 bases and J by 9 bases, leaving 17 bases between them. CDR1 MNHEY and CDR2 SMNVEV come from the germline V gene (reference sequence). This CDR3 comprises 14 residues. This chain uses TRBV27 with TRBJ2-1; D might be TRBD2 (5 bases). The clonotype was recovered from a man aged 18 to 29 in good health. Some clones in this sample may be carry-over from other donors' samples. The sequenced sample was naive CD8+ T cells from PBMCs. For the CDR3, the DNA is TGTGCCAGCAGTCCGAAAACTAGTGGGAGTGAGCAGTTCTTC. This codes for CASSPKTSGSEQFF.